This T cell receptor (beta chain) was profiled in a study of PD-1 blockade in mismatch repair-deficient tumors. Study-wide points: Tumor-resident clones, often absent from pretreatment blood, expanded after pembrolizumab and then contracted.

CDR3 length: 13 residues. CDR1 and CDR2 from the germline V gene are MNHNY and SVGAGI (reference sequence). Trimming pared 7 bases from V and 2 bases from J, leaving 11 bases between. This clone appeared once. As yet, its antigen is unknown. The protocol was immunoSEQ multiplex PCR, while the TCRdb copy is restricted to in-frame clones and leaves out a portion. Altogether some 120,000 clones are present, about nine tenths being singletons, with the ten largest covering about 10%. The chain couples TRBV6-6 to TRBJ1-2, with D hard to call. The sequence was collected from an adult with mismatch repair-deficient cancer. This material consisted of peripheral blood, taken roughly 67 weeks after starting pembrolizumab. CDR3 amino acids: CASKAVRNYGYTF. The CDR3 region has the DNA TGTGCCAGCAAAGCTGTCAGAAACTATGGCTACACCTTC.